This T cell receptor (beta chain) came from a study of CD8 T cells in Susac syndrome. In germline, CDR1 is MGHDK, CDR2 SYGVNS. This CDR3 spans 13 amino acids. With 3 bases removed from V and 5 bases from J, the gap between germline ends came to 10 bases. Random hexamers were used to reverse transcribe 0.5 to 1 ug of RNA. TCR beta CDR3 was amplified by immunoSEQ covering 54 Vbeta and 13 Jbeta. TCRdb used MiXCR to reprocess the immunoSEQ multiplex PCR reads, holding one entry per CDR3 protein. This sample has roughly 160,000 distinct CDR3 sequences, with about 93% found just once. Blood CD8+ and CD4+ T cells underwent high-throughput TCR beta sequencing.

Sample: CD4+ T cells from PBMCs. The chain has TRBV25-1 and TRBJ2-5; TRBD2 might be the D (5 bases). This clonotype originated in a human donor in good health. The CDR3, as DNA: TGTGCCAGCAGTGAGCCTAGCAGGGAGACCCAGTACTTC. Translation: CASSEPSRETQYF.